This is a list of T cell receptor beta chains from one sample in a study of T cells after yellow fever vaccination. TCRdb re-analysed the 5' RACE reads in MiXCR, keeping a single row per CDR3 protein. This table holds around 310,000 distinct CDR3 sequences, 3% to 4.5% found once. Sequenced here: PBMCs, sampled 5 days after the yellow fever booster vaccination. The origin of the receptors is a man between 18 and 29 years old who received the YFV17D yellow fever vaccine. Both conserved end residues are part of each CDR3. A D gene is named only where the DNA matches it firmly. Clone size appears in some rows only: once, few, many, or a class for an expanded clone.

.,TRBV15,.,TRBJ2-7,CATSSRRGPWDEQYF,TGTGCCACCAGCAGCCGGCGGGGTCCTTGGGACGAGCAGTACTTC
.,TRBV19,few,TRBJ2-1,CATLSSSYNEQFF,TGTGCCACCCTGAGTAGCTCCTACAATGAGCAGTTCTTC
.,TRBV10-3,.,TRBJ2-6,CAISDYLVGGANVLTF,TGTGCCATCAGTGATTATCTAGTCGGTGGGGCCAACGTCCTGACTTTC
TRBD2,TRBV4-1,.,TRBJ2-2,CASSLEGGTSSQTYSTGELFF,TGCGCCAGCAGCCTAGAAGGGGGGACTAGCTCTCAAACTTATAGCACCGGGGAGCTGTTTTTT
TRBD2,TRBV7-2,few,TRBJ2-3,CASSLGLGRGGRGTDTQYF,TGTGCCAGCAGCTTAGGGCTGGGGCGGGGGGGCCGCGGCACAGATACGCAGTATTTT
TRBD1,TRBV28,.,TRBJ2-2,CASSHMPGQGFGTGELFF,TGTGCCAGCAGCCATATGCCGGGACAGGGTTTCGGGACCGGGGAGCTGTTTTTT
.,TRBV15,.,TRBJ1-2,CATSREKDGINYGYTF,TGTGCCACCAGCAGAGAGAAGGACGGAATCAACTATGGCTACACCTTC
.,TRBV6-5,few,TRBJ1-2,CASSYVQGKNYGYTF,TGTGCCAGCAGTTATGTCCAGGGGAAGAACTATGGCTACACCTTC
.,TRBV7-2,many,TRBJ2-7,CASSFVAAEQYF,TGTGCCAGCAGCTTTGTTGCAGCCGAGCAGTACTTC
.,TRBV5-1,many,TRBJ1-2,CASSSGESAYGYTF,TGCGCCAGCAGCTCCGGGGAGTCAGCCTATGGCTACACCTTC
.,TRBV11-2,many,TRBJ2-1,CASLPQYSYNEQFF,TGTGCCAGCTTGCCGCAGTACTCCTACAATGAGCAGTTCTTC
TRBD1,TRBV20-1,.,TRBJ2-3,CSVPDRGPTDTQYF,TGCAGTGTTCCGGACAGGGGGCCGACAGATACGCAGTATTTT
.,TRBV15,few,TRBJ2-3,CATSSGRGQNTQYF,TGTGCCACCAGCAGCGGACGGGGTCAGAATACGCAGTATTTT
TRBD2,TRBV7-3,.,TRBJ2-2,CASSLKTGGASGELFF,TGTGCCAGCAGCTTAAAGACCGGGGGGGCGTCAGGGGAGCTGTTTTTT
.,TRBV7-8,.,TRBJ2-1,CASSLASSNGGIYSYNEQFF,TGTGCCAGCAGCTTAGCGTCATCGAACGGCGGGATCTACTCCTACAATGAGCAGTTCTTC
.,TRBV4-3,few,TRBJ2-2,CASSQERNSQNTGELFF,TGCGCCAGCAGCCAAGAAAGAAATTCACAGAACACCGGGGAGCTGTTTTTT
.,TRBV4-1,few,TRBJ1-2,CASSQTDGTERGYTF,TGCGCCAGCAGCCAAACAGACGGGACCGAGCGGGGCTACACCTTC
.,TRBV5-4,few,TRBJ2-7,CASSLSGREQYF,TGTGCCAGCAGCTTGTCAGGGCGGGAGCAGTACTTC
TRBD1,TRBV7-2,.,TRBJ2-1,CASSSLGGQGALGRFF,TGTGCCAGCAGCTCCCTGGGGGGACAGGGGGCTTTGGGACGGTTCTTC
TRBD2,TRBV2,few,TRBJ2-7,CASLLAGAYEQYF,TGTGCCAGCTTACTAGCGGGGGCCTACGAGCAGTACTTC
.,TRBV6-1,many,TRBJ2-7,CASRPREGSDSYEQYF,TGTGCCAGCAGACCTCGAGAAGGCAGCGATTCCTACGAGCAGTACTTC
.,TRBV7-3,many,TRBJ2-5,CAIPPKETQYF,TGTGCCATCCCCCCCAAGGAGACCCAGTACTTC
TRBD1,TRBV19,.,TRBJ1-5,CASSQLGQGARQPQHF,TGTGCCAGTAGTCAATTGGGACAGGGGGCCCGTCAGCCCCAGCATTTT
TRBD1,TRBV4-2,.,TRBJ1-2,CASSHTSGQGFSYTF,TGTGCCAGCAGCCATACTTCCGGACAGGGGTTCAGCTACACCTTC
.,TRBV4-2,few,TRBJ1-1,CASSRYTGNTEAFF,TGTGCCAGCAGCCGATACACAGGGAACACTGAAGCTTTCTTT
.,TRBV20-1,many,TRBJ2-3,CSAREADGGPTLITDTQYF,TGCAGTGCTAGAGAGGCGGACGGGGGGCCTACCCTTATCACAGATACGCAGTATTTT
.,TRBV20-1,few,TRBJ2-1,CSASGAPYNEQFF,TGCAGTGCTTCCGGCGCACCGTACAATGAGCAGTTCTTC
.,TRBV7-2,many,TRBJ1-2,CASSFSEGPYGYTF,TGTGCCAGCAGCTTTTCCGAGGGACCCTATGGCTACACCTTC
TRBD2,TRBV5-1,many,TRBJ2-1,CASSFRGLAPNNEQFF,TGCGCCAGCAGCTTTCGGGGACTAGCGCCGAACAATGAGCAGTTCTTC
.,TRBV5-6,.,TRBJ1-2,CASSLWRARTF,TGTGCCAGCAGCTTGTGGAGGGCGCGGACCTTC
.,TRBV6-2/TRBV6-3,.,TRBJ1-6,CASSYSTTRAGYYNSPLHF,TGTGCCAGCAGTTACTCGACTACCCGCGCGGGATACTATAATTCACCCCTCCACTTT
.,TRBV7-3,few,TRBJ1-2,CASSLTPGGSSYTF,TGTGCCAGCAGCTTAACACCCGGGGGCAGTAGCTACACCTTC
TRBD2,TRBV24-1,many,TRBJ2-1,CATEPPGGNEQFF,TGTGCCACAGAACCCCCGGGGGGCAATGAGCAGTTCTTC
.,TRBV5-6,few,TRBJ1-6,CASSFSHSPLHF,TGTGCCAGCAGCTTTTCTCATTCACCCCTCCACTTT
.,TRBV3-1,few,TRBJ2-1,CASSPGGRDEQFF,TGTGCCAGCAGCCCGGGGGGCCGGGATGAGCAGTTCTTC
TRBD2,TRBV15,few,TRBJ2-3,CATSLSYPTSGVTDTQYF,TGTGCCACCAGTCTCTCCTACCCGACTAGCGGGGTGACAGATACGCAGTATTTT
.,TRBV5-1,.,TRBJ2-7,CASTPHPGSLAHEQYF,TGCGCCAGCACCCCCCATCCAGGGTCTCTCGCCCACGAGCAGTACTTC
TRBD2,TRBV5-4,.,TRBJ2-3,CASTLGTSGGARADTQYF,TGTGCCAGCACCCTCGGGACTAGCGGGGGGGCCCGGGCAGATACGCAGTATTTT
TRBD1,TRBV12-3/TRBV12-4,few,TRBJ1-2,CASSNRQGAVNYGYTF,TGTGCCAGCAGTAACCGCCAGGGGGCGGTCAACTATGGCTACACCTTC
.,TRBV12-3/TRBV12-4,few,TRBJ2-5,CASRQAIQETQYF,TGTGCCAGCAGGCAGGCCATCCAAGAGACCCAGTACTTC
.,TRBV6-2/TRBV6-3,many,TRBJ1-6,CASSYRDSPLHF,TGTGCCAGCAGTTACCGGGATTCACCCCTCCACTTT
.,TRBV18,.,TRBJ1-5,CASSPRGTANQPQHF,TGTGCCAGCTCACCACGGGGGACGGCCAATCAGCCCCAGCATTTT
TRBD1,TRBV5-1,.,TRBJ2-1,CASSPGQGAYELFF,TGCGCCAGCAGCCCGGGACAGGGGGCATATGAGCTGTTCTTC
.,TRBV12-3/TRBV12-4,many,TRBJ1-6,CASSLRNSPLHF,TGTGCCAGCAGTTTAAGGAATTCACCCCTCCACTTT
.,TRBV5-1,many,TRBJ1-4,CASSRQSATNEKLFF,TGCGCCAGCAGCCGACAAAGTGCAACTAATGAAAAACTGTTTTTT
.,TRBV20-1,many,TRBJ2-5,CSARVGQQETQYF,TGCAGTGCTAGAGTGGGGCAGCAAGAGACCCAGTACTTC
TRBD1,TRBV28,few,TRBJ2-1,CASSSHGTGEDEQFF,TGTGCCAGCAGTTCGCATGGGACAGGGGAGGATGAGCAGTTCTTC
TRBD2,TRBV3-1,.,TRBJ2-1,CASRRTSERDEQFF,TGTGCCAGCAGGCGGACTAGCGAGAGGGATGAGCAGTTCTTC
TRBD2,TRBV18,.,TRBJ2-1,CASSLTSGGFNNEQFF,TGTGCCAGCTCATTGACTAGCGGGGGGTTCAACAATGAGCAGTTCTTC
.,TRBV24-1,many,TRBJ2-7,CATSDGYEQYF,TGTGCCACCAGTGATGGATACGAGCAGTACTTC
.,TRBV5-5,many,TRBJ1-4,CASSKLQGVEEKLFF,TGTGCCAGCAGCAAATTACAGGGAGTTGAAGAAAAACTGTTTTTT
.,TRBV29-1,few,TRBJ1-5,CSVVDGGGQPQHF,TGCAGCGTTGTCGATGGTGGCGGCCAGCCCCAGCATTTT
.,TRBV3-1,many,TRBJ2-7,CASSPSQGIRHF,TGTGCCAGCAGCCCCTCACAGGGAATTCGGCACTTC
TRBD1,TRBV7-2,.,TRBJ1-1,CASSATGGGNTEAFF,TGTGCCAGCAGCGCCACAGGGGGAGGGAACACTGAAGCTTTCTTT